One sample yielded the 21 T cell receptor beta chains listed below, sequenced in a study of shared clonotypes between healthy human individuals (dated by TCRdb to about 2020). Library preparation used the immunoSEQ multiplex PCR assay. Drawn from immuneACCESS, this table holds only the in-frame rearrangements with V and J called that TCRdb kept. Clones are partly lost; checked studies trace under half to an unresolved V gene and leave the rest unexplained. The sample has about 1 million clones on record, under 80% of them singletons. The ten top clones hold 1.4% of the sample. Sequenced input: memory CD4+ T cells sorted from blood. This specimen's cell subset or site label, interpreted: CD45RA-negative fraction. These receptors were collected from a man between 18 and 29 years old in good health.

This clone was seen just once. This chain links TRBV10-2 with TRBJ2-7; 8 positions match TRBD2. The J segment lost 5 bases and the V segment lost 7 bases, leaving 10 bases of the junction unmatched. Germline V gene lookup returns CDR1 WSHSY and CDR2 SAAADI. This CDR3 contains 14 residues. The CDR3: CASTPSGTRDEQYF. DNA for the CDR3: TGCGCCAGCACCCCGAGCGGGACTAGGGACGAGCAGTACTTC.

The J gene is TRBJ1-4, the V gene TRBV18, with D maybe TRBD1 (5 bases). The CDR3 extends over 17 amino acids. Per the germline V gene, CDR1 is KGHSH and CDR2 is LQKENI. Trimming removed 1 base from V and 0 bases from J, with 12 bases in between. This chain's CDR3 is CASSPLQGAATNEKLFF. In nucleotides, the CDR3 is TGTGCCAGCTCACCACTGCAGGGCGCCGCAACTAATGAAAAACTGTTTTTT.

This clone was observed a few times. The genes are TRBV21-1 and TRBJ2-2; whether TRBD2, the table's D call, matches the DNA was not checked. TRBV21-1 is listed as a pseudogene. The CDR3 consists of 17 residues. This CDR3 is CASSNLLAGAPVGELFF. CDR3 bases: TGTGCCAGCAGCAATCTACTAGCGGGGGCCCCCGTCGGGGAGCTGTTTTTT.

In DNA, the CDR3 is TGTGCCAGCAGCTTGAGACTAGCGCAGAGCTCCTACAATGAGCAGTTCTTC. Translation gives CASSLRLAQSSYNEQFF. The chain is built from TRBV11-2 and TRBJ2-1; 8 bases line up with TRBD2. Trimming took 3 bases from V and 0 from J; bases not matched to a gene: 7. Germline V CDR1 and CDR2: SGHAT, FQNNGV. The CDR3 totals 17 residues.

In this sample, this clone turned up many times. The CDR3 reads CASTRSYSMDYGYTF. CDR3 coding DNA: TGTGCCAGCACCCGCAGCTATAGTATGGACTATGGCTACACCTTC. The chain joins TRBV6-1 to TRBJ1-2, with no clear D. The CDR3 runs to 15 residues. Germline V gives CDR1 MNHNS, CDR2 SASEGT. V lost 7 bases to trimming and J lost 3 bases, with 18 bases between them.

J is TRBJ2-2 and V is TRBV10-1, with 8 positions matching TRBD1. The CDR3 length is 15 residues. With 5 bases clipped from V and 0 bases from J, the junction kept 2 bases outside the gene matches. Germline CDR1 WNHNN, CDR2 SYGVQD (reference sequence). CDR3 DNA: TGCGCCAGCAGTCCAGGGGGCGCGAACACCGGGGAGCTGTTTTTT. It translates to CASSPGGANTGELFF.

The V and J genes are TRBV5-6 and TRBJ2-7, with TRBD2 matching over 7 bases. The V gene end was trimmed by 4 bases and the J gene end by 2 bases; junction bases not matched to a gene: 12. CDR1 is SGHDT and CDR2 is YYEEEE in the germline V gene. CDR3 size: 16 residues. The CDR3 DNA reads TGTGCCAGCAGCCCCTATGGTTTGCGGGAGACCTACGAGCAGTACTTC. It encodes CASSPYGLRETYEQYF. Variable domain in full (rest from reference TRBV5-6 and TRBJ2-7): DAGVTQSPTHLIKTRGQQVTLRCSPKSGHDTVSWYQQALGQGPQFIFQYYEEEERQRGNFPDRFSGHQFPNYSSELNVNALLLGDSALYLCASSPYGLRETYEQYFGPGTRLTVT.

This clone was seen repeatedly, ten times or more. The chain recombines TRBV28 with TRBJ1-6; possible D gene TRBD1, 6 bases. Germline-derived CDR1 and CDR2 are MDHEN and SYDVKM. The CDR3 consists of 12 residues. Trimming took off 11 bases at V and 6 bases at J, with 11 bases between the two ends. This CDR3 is CAAVQGNSPLHF. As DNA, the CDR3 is TGTGCCGCGGTACAGGGTAATTCACCCCTCCACTTT. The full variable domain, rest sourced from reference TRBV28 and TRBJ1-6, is DVKVTQSSRYLVKRTGEKVFLECVQDMDHENMFWYRQDPGLGLRLIYFSYDVKMKEKGDIPEGYSVSREKKERFSLILESASTNQTSMYLCAAVQGNSPLHFGNGTRLTVT.

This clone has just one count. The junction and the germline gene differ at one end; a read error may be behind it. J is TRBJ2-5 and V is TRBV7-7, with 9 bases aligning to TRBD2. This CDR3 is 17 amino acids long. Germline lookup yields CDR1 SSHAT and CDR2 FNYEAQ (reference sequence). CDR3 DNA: TGTGCTAGCAGCTTAGCTTCTAGCGGGGACGACCAAGAGACCCAGTACTTC. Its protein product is CASSLASSGDDQETQYF.

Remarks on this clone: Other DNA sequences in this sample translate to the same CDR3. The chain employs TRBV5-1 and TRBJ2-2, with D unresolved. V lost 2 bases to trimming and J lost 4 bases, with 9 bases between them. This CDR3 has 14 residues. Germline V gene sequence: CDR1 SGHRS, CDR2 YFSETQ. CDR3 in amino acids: CASSFSGATGELFF. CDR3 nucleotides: TGCGCCAGCAGCTTTTCGGGTGCCACCGGGGAGCTGTTTTTT.

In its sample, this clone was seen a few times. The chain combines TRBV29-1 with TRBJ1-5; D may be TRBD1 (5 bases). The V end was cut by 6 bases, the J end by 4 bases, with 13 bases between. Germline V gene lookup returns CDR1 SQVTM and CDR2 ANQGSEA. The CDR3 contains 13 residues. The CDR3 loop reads CSVSREANQPQHF. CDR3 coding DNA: TGCAGCGTATCCAGGGAGGCTAATCAGCCCCAGCATTTT.

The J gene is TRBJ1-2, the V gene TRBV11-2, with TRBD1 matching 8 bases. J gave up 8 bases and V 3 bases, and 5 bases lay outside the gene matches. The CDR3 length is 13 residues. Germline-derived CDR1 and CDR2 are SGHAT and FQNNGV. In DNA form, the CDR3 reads TGTGCCAGCAGCTTTCAGGGGGCCGGGGGCTACACCTTC. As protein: CASSFQGAGGYTF.

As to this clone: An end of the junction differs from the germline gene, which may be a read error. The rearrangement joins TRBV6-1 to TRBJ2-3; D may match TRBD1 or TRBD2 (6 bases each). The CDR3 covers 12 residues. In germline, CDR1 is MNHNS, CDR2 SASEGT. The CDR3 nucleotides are TGTGCCAGCAGTGAGGAAGGGGGGACCAGAGATTTT. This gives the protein CASSEEGGTRDF.

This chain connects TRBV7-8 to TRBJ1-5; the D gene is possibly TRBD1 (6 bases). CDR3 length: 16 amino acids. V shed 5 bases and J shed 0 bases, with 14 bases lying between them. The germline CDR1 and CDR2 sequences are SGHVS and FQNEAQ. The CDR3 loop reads CASSAADSYSNQPQHF. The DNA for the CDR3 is TGTGCCAGCAGCGCGGCGGACAGTTATAGCAATCAGCCCCAGCATTTT.

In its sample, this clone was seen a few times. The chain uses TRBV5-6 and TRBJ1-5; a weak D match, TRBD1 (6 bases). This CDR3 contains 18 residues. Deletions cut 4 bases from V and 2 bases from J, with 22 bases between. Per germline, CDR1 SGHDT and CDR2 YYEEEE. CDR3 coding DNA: TGTGCCAGCAGCGGGGGACATGGGGGCGGAGAGGGCAATCAGCCCCAGCATTTT. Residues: CASSGGHGGGEGNQPQHF.

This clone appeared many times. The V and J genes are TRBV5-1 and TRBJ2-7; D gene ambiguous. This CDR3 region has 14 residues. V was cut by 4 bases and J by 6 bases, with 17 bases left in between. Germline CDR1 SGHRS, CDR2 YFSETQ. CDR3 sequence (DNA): TGCGCCAGCAGCCCTGAAGGGCTGACTGGCGAGCAGTACTTC. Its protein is CASSPEGLTGEQYF. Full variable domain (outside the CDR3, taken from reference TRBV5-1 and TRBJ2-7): KAGVTQTPRYLIKTRGQQVTLSCSPISGHRSVSWYQQTPGQGLQFLFEYFSETQRNKGNFPGRFSGRQFSNSRSEMNVSTLELGDSALYLCASSPEGLTGEQYFGPGTRLTVT.

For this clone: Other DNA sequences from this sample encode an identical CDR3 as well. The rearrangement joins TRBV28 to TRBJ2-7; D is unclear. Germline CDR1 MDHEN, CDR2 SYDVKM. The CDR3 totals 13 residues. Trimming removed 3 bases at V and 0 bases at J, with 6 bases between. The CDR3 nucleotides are TGTGCCAGCAGTTTGAGAGGCTCCTACGAGCAGTACTTC. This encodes CASSLRGSYEQYF.

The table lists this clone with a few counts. The CDR3 region is CAWSPTGTVFGETQYF. CDR3 DNA: TGTGCCTGGAGTCCAACCGGGACCGTTTTCGGGGAGACCCAGTACTTC. V usage is TRBV30 and J usage is TRBJ2-5, with D perhaps given as TRBD1 or TRBD2 (5 bases each). This CDR3 has 16 amino acids. Germline lookup yields CDR1 GTSNPN and CDR2 SVGIG (reference sequence). Deletions cut 2 bases from V and 5 bases from J, with 21 bases between.

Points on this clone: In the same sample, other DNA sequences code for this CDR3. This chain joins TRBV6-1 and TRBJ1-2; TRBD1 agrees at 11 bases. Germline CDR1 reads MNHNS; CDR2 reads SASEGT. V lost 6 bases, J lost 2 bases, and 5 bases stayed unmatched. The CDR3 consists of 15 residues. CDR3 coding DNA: TGTGCCAGCAGGGACAGGGGGCGGATCAACTATGGCTACACCTTC. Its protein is CASRDRGRINYGYTF.

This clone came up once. The CDR3 is CASSNSGRVPYEQYF. CDR3 sequence (DNA): TGTGCCAGCAGCAATAGCGGGAGGGTCCCCTACGAGCAGTACTTC. J is TRBJ2-7 and V is TRBV7-2; 11 bases agree with TRBD2. Germline loops: CDR1 SGHTA, CDR2 FQGNSA. The CDR3 length is 15 residues. J was trimmed by 2 bases and V by 5 bases; bases with no gene match: 5.

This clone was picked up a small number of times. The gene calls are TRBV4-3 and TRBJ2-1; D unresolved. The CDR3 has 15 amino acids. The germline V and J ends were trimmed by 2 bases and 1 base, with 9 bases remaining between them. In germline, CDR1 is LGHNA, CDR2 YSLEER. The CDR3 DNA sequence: TGCGCCAGCAGCCAACAAGCAGGTTCCTACAATGAGCAGTTCTTC. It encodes CASSQQAGSYNEQFF.